These T cell receptor beta chains were read from a single sample in a study of CD8 T cells in ankylosing spondylitis. MiXCR was run by TCRdb on the 5' RACE reads, yielding one entry per CDR3 protein. This sample has approximately 540,000 distinct CDR3 sequences, with about 13% found just once. The specimen sequenced was blood, either unsorted or a sorted T cell fraction (not recorded which). These TCRs come from a male donor with ankylosing spondylitis. The CDR3 runs from the conserved cysteine through the conserved F or W. Fields, in order: V gene, J gene, D gene, CDR3 protein. D genes are given only for firm matches.

>TRBV5-1|TRBJ2-3|-
CASSRTDSTDTQYF
>TRBV6-5|TRBJ2-5|TRBD2
CASSSPSREGSETQYF
>TRBV30|TRBJ2-2|-
CAWISGITGELFF
>TRBV12-3/TRBV12-4|TRBJ1-1|-
CASTLGTEAFF
>TRBV5-1|TRBJ2-3|TRBD2
CASSLDFGAGVTDTQYF
>TRBV5-6|TRBJ1-1|-
CASSLDWGSGDTEAFF
>TRBV5-1|TRBJ1-1|-
CASSLIPGAETEAFF
>TRBV12-3/TRBV12-4|TRBJ2-1|TRBD2
CASSPEVPSGIHEQFF
>TRBV11-3|TRBJ2-3|-
CASSLDHDGSLTDTQYF
>TRBV20-1|TRBJ2-1|-
CSAPVLEALSSYNEQFF
>TRBV9|TRBJ2-1|TRBD2
CASSPVGLAGYNEQFF
>TRBV12-2|TRBJ2-1|-
CASRSPHGDRFSYNEQFF
>TRBV20-1|TRBJ2-3|TRBD2
CSAIAGGPTDTQYF